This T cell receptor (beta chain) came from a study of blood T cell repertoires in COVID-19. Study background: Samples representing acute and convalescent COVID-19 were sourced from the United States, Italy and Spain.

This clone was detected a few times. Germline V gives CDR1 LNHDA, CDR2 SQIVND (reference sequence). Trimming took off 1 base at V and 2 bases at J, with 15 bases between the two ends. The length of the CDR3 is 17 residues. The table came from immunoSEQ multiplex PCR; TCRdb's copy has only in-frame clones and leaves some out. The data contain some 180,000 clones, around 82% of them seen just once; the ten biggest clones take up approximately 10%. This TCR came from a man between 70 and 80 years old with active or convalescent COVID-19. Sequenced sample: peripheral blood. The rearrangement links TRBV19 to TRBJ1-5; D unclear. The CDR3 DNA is TGTGCCAGTAGTATAGGGGGAGGGCCTCGAGGCAATCAGCCCCAGCATTTT. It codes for CASSIGGGPRGNQPQHF.